Presented here are 22 T cell receptor beta chains from one specimen sequenced in a study of human T cells and chemical hapten exposure (dated by TCRdb to about 2021). The library was produced with RACE. Sequencing was carried out with a NextSeq 500. The public reads were reprocessed in TCRdb via fastp at Q25 and MiXCR, keeping in-frame beta chains. Identical CDR3 protein sequences are pooled into one entry, listed with their most common genes and DNA. A total of about 270,000 distinct CDR3 sequences appear in this sample, about 7.7% of them only once. More than 0.95% of the sample is held by the ten biggest clonotypes. Reading the label with the study, this specimen's time point is: pre-sensitization, week 0. This sample's treatment or condition label indicates: therapeutic diphenylcyclopropenone sensitization with weekly scalp DPC. The material was whole blood, obtained in connection with sensitization to the hapten diphenylcyclopropenone (DPC). These receptors all stem from a man younger than 35 with alopecia areata. Some clones in this sample may be carry-over from other donors' samples.

This clonotype was counted only a few times. The chain carries TRBV6-5 and TRBJ2-4; no firm D call. Looked up from germline, CDR1 is MNHEY and CDR2 is SVGAGI. V lost 5 bases and J lost 0, with 8 bases in between. The CDR3 covers 14 residues. In nucleotides, the CDR3 is TGTGCCAGCAGTCAAGATCTAGCCAAAAACATTCAGTACTTC. Protein: CASSQDLAKNIQYF.

This chain connects TRBV12-5 to TRBJ1-2; TRBD1 might be the D (5 bases). CDR1 is LGHNT and CDR2 is FRNRAP in the germline V gene. This CDR3 comprises 14 residues. Trimming removed 1 base from V and 2 bases from J, with 8 bases in between. In DNA form, the CDR3 reads TGTGCTAGTGGTTTGGCAGGGTACAACTATGGCTACACCTTC. Translating gives CASGLAGYNYGYTF.

This clonotype was recorded at least ten times. The V call is TRBV9, the J call TRBJ2-2; 8 bases are a match to TRBD1. V gave up 1 base and J gave up 1 base; unmatched junction bases: 3. The CDR3 loop spans 16 amino acids. Germline CDR1 is SGDLS and CDR2 is YYNGEE. The CDR3 region is CASSVYRGMNTGELFF. As DNA, the CDR3 is TGTGCCAGCAGCGTATACAGGGGGATGAACACCGGGGAGCTGTTTTTT.

The chain employs TRBV7-9 and TRBJ2-2; 7 bases are a match to TRBD2. This CDR3 has 15 residues. Trimming cost V 4 bases and J 2 bases; bases outside gene matches: 4. The germline V gene encodes CDR1 SEHNR and CDR2 FQNEAQ (reference sequence). CDR3 in amino acids: CASSSAGSNTGELFF. The CDR3 DNA follows: TGTGCCAGCAGCTCAGCGGGGAGTAACACCGGGGAGCTGTTTTTT.

This clonotype showed up many times. V is TRBV25-1 and J is TRBJ1-4; 9 positions match TRBD1. The CDR3 length is 16 residues. Unmatched junction bases numbered 6, after V lost 5 bases and J lost 2 bases. Germline lookup yields CDR1 MGHDK and CDR2 SYGVNS. CDR3 protein: CASSPKDRGTNEKLFF. Written as DNA, the CDR3 is TGTGCCAGCAGTCCGAAGGACAGGGGTACTAATGAAAAACTGTTTTTT.

The V gene is TRBV7-9, the J gene TRBJ2-1; D unresolved. The CDR3 consists of 17 residues. The ends were cut back, 2 bases at V and 0 bases at J, with 14 bases in the middle. CDR1 and CDR2 from the germline V gene are SEHNR and FQNEAQ (reference sequence). CDR3 loop: CASSLNPALSSYNEQFF. CDR3 DNA: TGTGCCAGCAGCTTAAACCCTGCGCTGAGCTCCTACAATGAGCAGTTCTTC.

This clonotype has ten or more counts. The J gene is TRBJ1-6, the V gene TRBV6-2 or TRBV6-3; D is uncertain. This CDR3 has 17 amino acids. V shed 5 bases and J shed 9 bases, with 23 bases lying between them. From germline, CDR1 is MNHEY and CDR2 SVGEGT. In DNA form, the CDR3 reads TGTGCCAGCAGTCCAAACCACTCGGCCAGCCTTATTTCACCCCTCCACTTT. Translating gives CASSPNHSASLISPLHF.

This clonotype has ten or more counts. The J gene is TRBJ1-4, the V gene TRBV9, with D perhaps matching TRBD1 (5 bases). This CDR3 spans 13 amino acids. Trimming took off 4 bases at V and 8 bases at J, with 12 bases between the two ends. Germline CDR1 reads SGDLS; CDR2 reads YYNGEE. CDR3 sequence: CASSPDRGEKLFF. CDR3 coding DNA: TGTGCCAGCAGCCCCGATAGGGGCGAAAAACTGTTTTTT.

This clonotype showed up just a few times. The gene calls are TRBV5-6 and TRBJ1-5; tentatively, D is TRBD1 (6 bases). Germline values: CDR1 SGHDT, CDR2 YYEEEE. CDR3 length: 14 residues. V was cut by 2 bases and J by 4 bases, with 10 bases left in between. The CDR3 region is CASSFRGWNQPQHF. CDR3 bases: TGTGCCAGCAGCTTCAGGGGATGGAATCAGCCCCAGCATTTT. Based on the CDR3 plus reference TRBV5-6 and TRBJ1-5, the full variable domain is DAGVTQSPTHLIKTRGQQVTLRCSPKSGHDTVSWYQQALGQGPQFIFQYYEEEERQRGNFPDRFSGHQFPNYSSELNVNALLLGDSALYLCASSFRGWNQPQHFGDGTRLSIL.

This clonotype appeared a few times. V and J are TRBV12-3 or TRBV12-4 and TRBJ1-1, with unresolved D. Deletions cut 8 bases from V and 8 bases from J, with 12 bases between. This CDR3 spans 11 amino acids. The CDR3 DNA follows: TGTGCCAGCTCCTCTAGAGGGGAAGCTTTCTTT. Translation: CASSSRGEAFF.

V is TRBV24-1 and J is TRBJ2-3; D unresolved. V lost 7 bases and J 0 bases, leaving 4 bases between the germline ends. CDR3 length: 12 amino acids. Germline V CDR1 and CDR2: KGHDR, SFDVKD. The CDR3 DNA reads TGTGCCACCAGCCATAGCACAGATACGCAGTATTTT. Its protein product is CATSHSTDTQYF.

V gene TRBV5-1 combines with J gene TRBJ1-2; 12 bases are a match to TRBD1. The V and J ends lost 0 bases and 5 bases, in that order; junction bases with no gene match: 11. CDR1 is SGHRS and CDR2 is YFSETQ in the germline V gene. This CDR3 spans 18 amino acids. The CDR3 DNA sequence: TGCGCCAGCAGCTTGGAATCCGGGACAGGGGGCTTCCGATATGGCTACACCTTC. Translated, it gives CASSLESGTGGFRYGYTF.

The chain links TRBV21-1 to TRBJ1-2. TRBV21-1 is labeled a pseudogene. The CDR3 is 16 residues long. The CDR3 bases are TGTGCCAGCAGCAAAGAGAAAGGGAACAGACGCTATGGCTACACCTTC. Residues: CASSKEKGNRRYGYTF.

This clonotype was observed at least ten times. This rearrangement joins TRBV6-5 to TRBJ1-1, with D unclear. Germline V lookup: CDR1 MNHEY, CDR2 SVGAGI. CDR3 length: 12 amino acids. With 8 bases removed from V and 2 bases from J, the gap between germline ends came to 9 bases. CDR3 residues: CASQRANTEAFF. The CDR3, as DNA: TGTGCCAGCCAACGGGCAAACACTGAAGCTTTCTTT.

This clonotype was picked up a small number of times. The V call is TRBV6-5, the J call TRBJ1-3, with D possibly TRBD1 on 5 matching bases. This CDR3 spans 15 amino acids. CDR1 and CDR2 from the germline V gene are MNHEY and SVGAGI. Trimming took off 2 bases at V and 0 bases at J, with 8 bases between the two ends. CDR3 residues: CASSYDGASGNTIYF. The CDR3, as DNA: TGTGCCAGCAGTTACGACGGGGCCTCTGGAAACACCATATATTTT.

This clonotype has at least ten counts. The chain links TRBV7-3 to TRBJ2-2; D is undetermined. Germline V CDR1 and CDR2: SGHTA, FQGTGA. The CDR3 loop spans 14 amino acids. The V end was cut by 2 bases, the J end by 1 base, with 5 bases between. The CDR3 DNA sequence: TGTGCCAGCAGCTTAGGGGTGAACACCGGGGAGCTGTTTTTT. Protein product: CASSLGVNTGELFF.

There are many counts of this clonotype. This sequence joins TRBV7-9 and TRBJ1-1; no reliable D call. This CDR3 contains 14 residues. CDR1 and CDR2 (germline): SEHNR, FQNEAQ (reference sequence). V was cut by 2 bases and J by 1 base, with 8 bases left in between. The CDR3: CASSLFAENTEAFF. CDR3 DNA: TGTGCCAGCAGCTTATTCGCCGAGAACACTGAAGCTTTCTTT.

This clonotype was counted many times. The chain has TRBV5-6 and TRBJ2-7; D not certain. The CDR3 is 15 residues long. Trimming took 7 bases from V and 4 from J, leaving 21 bases between them. In germline, CDR1 is SGHDT, CDR2 YYEEEE. CDR3 nucleotide sequence: TGTGCCAGCCGCAGACTCTTATCCTCCCATTACGAGCAGTACTTC. Translated, it gives CASRRLLSSHYEQYF.

This clonotype has only a few counts. The V and J genes are TRBV7-2 and TRBJ2-7; D remains ambiguous. V was trimmed by 5 bases and J by 2 bases, leaving 16 bases between them. The CDR3 is 15 amino acids. Germline values: CDR1 SGHTA, CDR2 FQGNSA. The CDR3 sequence is CASSRYTDRAYEQYV. The CDR3 DNA is TGTGCCAGCAGCCGATACACCGATCGAGCCTACGAGCAGTACGTC.

The J gene is TRBJ1-1, the V gene TRBV24-1; 8 positions agree with TRBD1. J gave up 1 base and V 7 bases, and 7 bases lay outside the gene matches. This CDR3 region has 15 residues. Germline lookup yields CDR1 KGHDR and CDR2 SFDVKD. The CDR3: CATSRSGGRNTEAFF. The CDR3 nucleotides read TGTGCCACCAGCCGGTCAGGGGGCAGGAACACTGAAGCTTTCTTT.

The chain links TRBV5-1 to TRBJ1-1; TRBD1 aligns across 9 bases. From germline, CDR1 is SGHRS and CDR2 YFSETQ. CDR3 length: 15 amino acids. V trimming: 2 bases; J trimming: 4 bases; junction bases outside the gene matches: 6. The CDR3 reads CASSLQGARFTEAFF. The CDR3 nucleotides are TGCGCCAGCAGCTTACAGGGGGCTAGGTTCACTGAAGCTTTCTTT. Together with reference TRBV5-1 and TRBJ1-1, the CDR3 gives the full variable domain: KAGVTQTPRYLIKTRGQQVTLSCSPISGHRSVSWYQQTPGQGLQFLFEYFSETQRNKGNFPGRFSGRQFSNSRSEMNVSTLELGDSALYLCASSLQGARFTEAFFGQGTRLTVV.

Only a few counts were recorded for this clonotype. The V call is TRBV7-2, the J call TRBJ2-7; 7 nucleotides line up with TRBD1. CDR3 length: 15 residues. V lost 5 bases and J lost 0; bases outside the gene matches: 7. Germline V gene lookup returns CDR1 SGHTA and CDR2 FQGNSA. The CDR3 here is CASSVGGQISYEQYF. The CDR3 DNA sequence: TGTGCCAGCAGCGTAGGGGGACAGATCTCCTACGAGCAGTACTTC.